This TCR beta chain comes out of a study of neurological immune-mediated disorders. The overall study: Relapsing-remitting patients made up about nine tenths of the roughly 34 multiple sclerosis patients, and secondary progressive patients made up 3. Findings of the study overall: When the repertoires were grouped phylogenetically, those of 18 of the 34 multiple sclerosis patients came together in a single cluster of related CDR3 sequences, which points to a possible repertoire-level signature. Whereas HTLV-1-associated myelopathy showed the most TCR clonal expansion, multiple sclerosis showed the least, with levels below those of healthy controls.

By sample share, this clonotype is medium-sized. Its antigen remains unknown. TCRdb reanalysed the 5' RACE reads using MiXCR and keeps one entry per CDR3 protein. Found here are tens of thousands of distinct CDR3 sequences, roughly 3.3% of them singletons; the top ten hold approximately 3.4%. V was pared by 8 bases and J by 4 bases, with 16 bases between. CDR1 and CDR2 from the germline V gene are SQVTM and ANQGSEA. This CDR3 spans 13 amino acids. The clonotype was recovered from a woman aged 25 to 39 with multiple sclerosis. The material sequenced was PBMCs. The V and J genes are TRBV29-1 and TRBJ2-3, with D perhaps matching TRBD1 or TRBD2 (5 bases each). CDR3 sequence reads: CSIGAGSADTQYF. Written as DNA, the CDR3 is TGCAGCATTGGGGCAGGGAGCGCAGATACGCAGTATTTT.